This is a list of T cell receptor beta chains from one sample in a study of blood T cell repertoires in COVID-19. Method: immunoSEQ multiplex PCR; TCRdb's copy keeps in-frame clones and lacks some. The table shows approximately 450,000 clones, with more than 85% occurring only once. The sample was peripheral blood. All receptors derive from a young woman with acute or convalescent COVID-19. CDR3s include the opening cysteine and the closing phenylalanine or tryptophan. D genes are given only for firm matches. Clone sizes are given selectively: once, few, many, or a class where the clone is expanded.

NA	TRBV29-1	TRBD2	TRBJ2-1	CSVGDGGVQFF	TGCAGCGTTGGAGATGGGGGGGTTCAGTTCTTC
few	TRBV6-1	NA	TRBJ1-1	CATGGGTEAFF	TGTGCCACGGGGGGCGGCACTGAAGCTTTCTTT
many	TRBV7-9	TRBD1	TRBJ2-5	CASSFGQGAQETQYF	TGTGCCAGCAGCTTCGGACAGGGCGCTCAAGAGACCCAGTACTTC
NA	TRBV6-5	TRBD2	TRBJ2-1	CASSSGGGRGYEQFF	TGTGCCAGCAGTTCGGGGGGAGGGCGTGGGTATGAGCAGTTCTTC
NA	TRBV3-1/TRBV3-2	NA	TRBJ1-1	CASTGSGEAFF	TGTGCCAGCACGGGGTCCGGTGAAGCTTTCTTT
NA	TRBV24-1	NA	TRBJ1-5	CATSDWAGPQHF	TGTGCCACCAGTGACTGGGCTGGGCCCCAGCATTTT
once	TRBV3-1/TRBV3-2	NA	TRBJ1-2	CASSQDRGRSLGYTF	TGTGCCAGCAGCCAAGACAGGGGCAGGTCTTTGGGCTACACCTTC
NA	TRBV11-2	NA	TRBJ2-3	CASSLEGQGTQYF	TGTGCCAGCAGCTTAGAGGGACAAGGAACGCAGTATTTT
NA	TRBV28	NA	TRBJ1-2	CASSLSRNYGYTF	TGTGCCAGCAGTTTATCTAGGAACTATGGCTACACCTTC
NA	TRBV20-1	NA	TRBJ2-5	CSVLLKTQYF	TGCAGTGTCCTACTTAAGACCCAGTACTTC
NA	TRBV19	TRBD1	TRBJ1-5	CASNPGRGRDQPQHF	TGTGCCAGTAACCCCGGCAGGGGGCGAGATCAGCCCCAGCATTTT
NA	TRBV7-9	TRBD1	TRBJ2-7	CASSSQPSTGRFYYEQYF	TGTGCCAGCAGCTCCCAGCCATCGACAGGGCGGTTCTACTACGAGCAGTACTTC
NA	TRBV11-1	NA	TRBJ2-7	CASSLAPGPSYEQYF	TGTGCCAGCAGCTTAGCGCCAGGGCCCTCCTACGAGCAGTACTTC
many	TRBV18	TRBD1	TRBJ2-3	CASSPQGAGADTQYF	TGTGCCAGCTCACCACAGGGGGCCGGGGCAGATACGCAGTATTTT
NA	TRBV12-3/TRBV12-4	NA	TRBJ1-3	CASSFVNTIYF	TGTGCCAGCAGTTTCGTAAACACCATATATTTT
NA	TRBV25-1	NA	TRBJ2-7	CASSDWRETYEQYF	TGTGCCAGCAGTGATTGGAGGGAGACCTACGAGCAGTACTTC
NA	TRBV4-1	NA	TRBJ1-1	CASSQDLEAFF	TGCGCCAGCAGCCAAGATCTTGAAGCTTTCTTT
NA	TRBV20-1	NA	TRBJ2-7	CSASGQTYEQYF	TGCAGTGCTAGTGGACAGACCTACGAGCAGTACTTC